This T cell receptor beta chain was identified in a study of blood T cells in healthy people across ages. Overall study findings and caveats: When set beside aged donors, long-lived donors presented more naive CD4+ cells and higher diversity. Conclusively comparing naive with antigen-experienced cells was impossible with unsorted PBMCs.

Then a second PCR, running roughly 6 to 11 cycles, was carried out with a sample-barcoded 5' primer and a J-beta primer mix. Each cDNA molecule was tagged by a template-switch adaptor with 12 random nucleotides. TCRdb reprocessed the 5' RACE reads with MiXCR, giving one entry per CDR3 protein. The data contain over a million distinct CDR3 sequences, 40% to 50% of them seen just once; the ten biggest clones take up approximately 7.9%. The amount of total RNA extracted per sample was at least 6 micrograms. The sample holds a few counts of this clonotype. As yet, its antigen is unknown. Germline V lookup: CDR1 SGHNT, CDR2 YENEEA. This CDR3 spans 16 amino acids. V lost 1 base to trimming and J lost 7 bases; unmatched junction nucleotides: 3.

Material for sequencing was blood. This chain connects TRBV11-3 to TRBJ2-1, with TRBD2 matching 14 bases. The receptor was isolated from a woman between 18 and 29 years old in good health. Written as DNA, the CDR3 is TGTGCCAGCAGCTTAGTCGGGACTAGCGGGAGAAATGAGCAGTTCTTC. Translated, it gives CASSLVGTSGRNEQFF.